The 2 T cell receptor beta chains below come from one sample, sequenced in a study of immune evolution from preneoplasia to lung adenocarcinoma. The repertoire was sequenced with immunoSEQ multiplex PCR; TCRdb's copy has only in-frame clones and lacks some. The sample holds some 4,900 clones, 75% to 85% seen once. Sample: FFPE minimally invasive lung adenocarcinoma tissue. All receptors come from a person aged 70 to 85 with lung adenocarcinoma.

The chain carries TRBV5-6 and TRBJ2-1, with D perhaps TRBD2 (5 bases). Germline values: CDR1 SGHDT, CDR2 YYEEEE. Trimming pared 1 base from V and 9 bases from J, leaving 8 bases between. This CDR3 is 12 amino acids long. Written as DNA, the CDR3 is TGTGCCAGCAGCTTGTCGAGGGCTGAGCAGTTCTTC. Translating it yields CASSLSRAEQFF.

Written as DNA, the CDR3 is TGTGCCAGCAGCAAAGGACAGGGAAAAGAGACCCAGTACTTC. This sequence encodes CASSKGQGKETQYF. The J gene is TRBJ2-5, the V gene TRBV21-1; the table's D call of TRBD1 was not tested on the DNA. TRBV21-1 is designated a pseudogene. This CDR3 comprises 14 residues.